The T cell receptor beta chain described here comes from a study of blood T cells in healthy people across ages. Study results and caveats: Among T cells, TCR beta diversity per million cells dropped roughly linearly as age rose.

Trimming removed 3 bases from V and 8 bases from J, with 23 bases in between. The germline V gene has CDR1 MNHNS and CDR2 SASEGT. The CDR3 has 17 amino acids. Sample-barcoded 5' priming and a J-beta primer mix drove a second PCR of about 7 to 11 cycles. TCRdb recomputed calls from the 5' RACE reads with MiXCR, one row per CDR3 protein. This table holds over 950,000 distinct CDR3 sequences, roughly half found once. This clonotype was recorded only once. What it recognizes is unknown. Sequencing input: blood. The chain joins TRBV6-1 to TRBJ2-1; possible D gene TRBD1, 5 bases. This receptor was identified in a woman aged 55-69 years in good health. The chain's CDR3 is CASSEGPKFLMWDEQFF. DNA for the CDR3: TGTGCCAGCAGTGAGGGGCCGAAATTTCTGATGTGGGATGAGCAGTTCTTC.